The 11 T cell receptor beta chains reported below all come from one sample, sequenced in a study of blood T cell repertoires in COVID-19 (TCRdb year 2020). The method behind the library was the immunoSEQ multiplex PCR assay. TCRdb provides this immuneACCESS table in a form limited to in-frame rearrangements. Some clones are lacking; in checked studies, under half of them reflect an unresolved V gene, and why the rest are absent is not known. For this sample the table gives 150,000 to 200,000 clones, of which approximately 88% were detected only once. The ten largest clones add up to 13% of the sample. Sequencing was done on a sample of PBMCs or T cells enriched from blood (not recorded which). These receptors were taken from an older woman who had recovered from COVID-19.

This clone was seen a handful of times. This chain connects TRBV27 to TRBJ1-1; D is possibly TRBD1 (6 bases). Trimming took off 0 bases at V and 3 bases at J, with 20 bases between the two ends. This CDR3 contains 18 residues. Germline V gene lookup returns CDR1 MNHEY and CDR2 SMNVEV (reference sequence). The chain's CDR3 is CASSLSRFGGGPDTEAFF. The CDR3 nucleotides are TGTGCCAGCAGTTTATCCCGTTTCGGCGGGGGGCCCGACACTGAAGCTTTCTTT.

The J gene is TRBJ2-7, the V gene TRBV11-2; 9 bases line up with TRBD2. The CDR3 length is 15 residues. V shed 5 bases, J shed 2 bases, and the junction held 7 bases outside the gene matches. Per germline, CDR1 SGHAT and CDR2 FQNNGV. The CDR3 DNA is TGTGCCAGCAGCGTCCCTGGCGGGAGGGCCTACGAGCAGTACTTC. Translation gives CASSVPGGRAYEQYF.

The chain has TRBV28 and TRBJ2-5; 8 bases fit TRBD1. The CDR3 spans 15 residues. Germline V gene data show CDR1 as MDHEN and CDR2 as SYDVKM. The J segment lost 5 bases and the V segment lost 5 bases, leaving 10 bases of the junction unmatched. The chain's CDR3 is CASSTGQERRETQYF. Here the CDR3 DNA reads TGTGCCAGCAGTACGGGACAGGAAAGGAGGGAGACCCAGTACTTC.

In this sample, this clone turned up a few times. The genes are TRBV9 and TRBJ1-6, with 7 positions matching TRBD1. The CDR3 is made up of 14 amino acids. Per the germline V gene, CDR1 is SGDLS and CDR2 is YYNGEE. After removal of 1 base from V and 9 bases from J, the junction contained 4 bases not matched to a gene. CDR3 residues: CASSVQGERSPLHF. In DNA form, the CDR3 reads TGTGCCAGCAGCGTACAGGGGGAACGTTCACCCCTCCACTTT. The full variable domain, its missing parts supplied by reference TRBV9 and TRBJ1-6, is DSGVTQTPKHLITATGQRVTLRCSPRSGDLSVYWYQQSLDQGLQFLIQYYNGEERAKGNILERFSAQQFPDLHSELNLSSLELGDSALYFCASSVQGERSPLHFGNGTRLTVT.

In DNA form, the CDR3 reads TGTGCCAGCAGCACCCAGACAGGGGCGAGAGAGACCCAGTACTTC. This codes for CASSTQTGARETQYF. The V gene is TRBV7-2, the J gene TRBJ2-5; 8 bases map to TRBD1. V dropped 5 bases and J dropped 4; count of bases not matched to a gene: 9. CDR1 and CDR2 from the germline V gene are SGHTA and FQGNSA. The CDR3 extends over 15 amino acids.

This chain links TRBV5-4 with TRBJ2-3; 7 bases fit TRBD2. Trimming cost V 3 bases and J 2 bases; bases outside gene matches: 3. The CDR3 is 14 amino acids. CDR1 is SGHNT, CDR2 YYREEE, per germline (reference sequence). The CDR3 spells CASSWGLYTDTQYF. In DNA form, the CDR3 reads TGTGCCAGCAGCTGGGGACTATACACAGATACGCAGTATTTT.

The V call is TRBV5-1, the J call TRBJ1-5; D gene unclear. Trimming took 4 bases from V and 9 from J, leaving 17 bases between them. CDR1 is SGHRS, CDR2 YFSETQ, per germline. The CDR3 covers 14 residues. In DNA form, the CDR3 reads TGCGCCAGCAGCCCTCGTGAGGGTGGTGGGCCCCAGCATTTT. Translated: CASSPREGGGPQHF.

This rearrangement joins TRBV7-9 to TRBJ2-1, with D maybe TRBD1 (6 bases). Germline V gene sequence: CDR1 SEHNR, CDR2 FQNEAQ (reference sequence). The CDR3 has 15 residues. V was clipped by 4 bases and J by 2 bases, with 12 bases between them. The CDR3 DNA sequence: TGTGCCAGCAGCTCCAGGGCAGGGGCCTACAATGAGCAGTTCTTC. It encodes CASSSRAGAYNEQFF.

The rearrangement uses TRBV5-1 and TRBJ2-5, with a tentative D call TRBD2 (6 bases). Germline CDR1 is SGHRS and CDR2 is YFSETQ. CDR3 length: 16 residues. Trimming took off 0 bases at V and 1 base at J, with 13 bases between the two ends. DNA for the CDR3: TGCGCCAGCAGCTTGGGGGAGGTCGTCAGCCAAGAGACCCAGTACTTC. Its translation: CASSLGEVVSQETQYF.

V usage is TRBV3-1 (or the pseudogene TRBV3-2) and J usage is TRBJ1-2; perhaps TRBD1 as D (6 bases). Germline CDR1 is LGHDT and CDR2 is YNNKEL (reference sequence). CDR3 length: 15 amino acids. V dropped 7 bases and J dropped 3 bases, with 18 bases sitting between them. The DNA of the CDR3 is TGTGCCAGCACCAAAAGTCGGGCAGGGGACTATGGCTACACCTTC. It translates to CASTKSRAGDYGYTF.

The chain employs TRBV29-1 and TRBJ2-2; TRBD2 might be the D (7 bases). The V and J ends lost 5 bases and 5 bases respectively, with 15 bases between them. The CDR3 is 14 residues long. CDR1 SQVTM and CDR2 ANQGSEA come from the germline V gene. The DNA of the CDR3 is TGCAGCGTTTCATTCGGGGGGCGGACCGGGGAGCTGTTTTTT. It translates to CSVSFGGRTGELFF.